This T cell receptor (beta chain) was documented in a study of blood T cells in healthy people across ages. Each donor had about 9.6 milliliters of peripheral blood drawn. A second PCR of about 7 to 12 cycles used a sample-barcoded 5' primer and a J-beta primer mix. The authors tagged each cDNA molecule using a template-switch adaptor with 12 random nucleotides. TCRdb re-analysed the 5' RACE reads in MiXCR, keeping a single row per CDR3 protein. The sample comprises just over 1 million distinct CDR3 sequences, around 43% of which are singletons, and 18% rests with the top ten. This sequence originates from a woman aged 55-69 years in good health. What was sequenced was blood.

The CDR3 reads CASSLGLAGGPQDEQFF. The CDR3, as DNA: TGTGCCAGCAGCTTAGGTCTAGCGGGAGGGCCTCAGGATGAGCAGTTCTTC. This sequence joins TRBV7-9 and TRBJ2-1; 12 positions match TRBD2. Germline lookup yields CDR1 SEHNR and CDR2 FQNEAQ (reference sequence). Trimming at V came to 1 base and at J to 8 bases, leaving 9 bases not matched to a gene. The CDR3 loop spans 17 amino acids.